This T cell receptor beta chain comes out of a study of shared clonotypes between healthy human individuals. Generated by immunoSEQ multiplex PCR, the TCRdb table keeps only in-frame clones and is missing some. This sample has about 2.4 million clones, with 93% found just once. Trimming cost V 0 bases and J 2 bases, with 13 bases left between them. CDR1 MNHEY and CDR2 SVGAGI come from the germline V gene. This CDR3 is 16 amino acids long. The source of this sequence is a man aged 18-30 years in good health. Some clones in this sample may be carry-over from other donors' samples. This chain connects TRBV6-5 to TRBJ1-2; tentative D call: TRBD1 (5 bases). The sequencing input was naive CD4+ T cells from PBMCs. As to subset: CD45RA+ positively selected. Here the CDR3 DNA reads TGTGCCAGCAGTTACTCGGGGGGGAGAACGAACTATGGCTACACCTTC. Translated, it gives CASSYSGGRTNYGYTF.